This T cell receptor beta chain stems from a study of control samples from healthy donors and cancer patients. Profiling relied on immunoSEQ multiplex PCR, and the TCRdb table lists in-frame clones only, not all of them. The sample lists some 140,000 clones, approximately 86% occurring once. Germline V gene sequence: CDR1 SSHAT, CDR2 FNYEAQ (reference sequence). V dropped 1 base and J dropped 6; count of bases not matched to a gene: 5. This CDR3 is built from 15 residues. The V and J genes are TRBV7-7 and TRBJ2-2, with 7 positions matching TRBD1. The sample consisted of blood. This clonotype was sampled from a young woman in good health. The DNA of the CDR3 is TGTGCCAGCAGCTTAGACGGACAGGCCTCCGGGGAGCTGTTTTTT. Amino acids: CASSLDGQASGELFF.